These 19 T cell receptor beta chains were all obtained from the same sample, sequenced in a study of tumor-infiltrating lymphocytes in glioblastoma multiforme. Three nested ARM-PCR rounds with V-beta and C-beta primers built TCRB libraries. TCRdb re-derived calls from the multiplex PCR reads in MiXCR, one entry per CDR3 protein. The top ten clones hold roughly 48% of a sample with thousands of distinct CDR3 sequences, over 60% of them seen once. Sample: brain tumor tissue. The receptors originated from a male donor with glioblastoma.

The V call is TRBV20-1, the J call TRBJ2-1; TRBD2 agrees at 13 bases. With V trimmed by 3 bases and J by 7 bases, 9 bases remained unmatched. The CDR3 consists of 16 residues. From germline, CDR1 is DFQATT and CDR2 SNEGSKA (reference sequence). Here the CDR3 reads CSASRPGLAGINEQFF. The CDR3 DNA is TGCAGTGCTAGTAGACCGGGACTAGCGGGAATAAATGAGCAGTTCTTC.

The V and J genes are TRBV5-6 and TRBJ2-3, with 8 bases lining up with TRBD2. The V gene end was trimmed by 2 bases and the J gene end by 4 bases; junction bases not matched to a gene: 9. CDR3 size: 16 residues. CDR1 and CDR2 from the germline V gene are SGHDT and YYEEEE. The CDR3 DNA is TGTGCCAGCAGCTTCGGAGTAGCGGGATTCGCAGATACGCAGTATTTT. Amino acid sequence: CASSFGVAGFADTQYF.

This clonotype is categorized as medium-sized. V is TRBV29-1 and J is TRBJ2-1; D gene unclear. CDR1 is SQVTM, CDR2 ANQGSEA, per germline. The ends were cut back, 5 bases at V and 7 bases at J, with 15 bases in the middle. The CDR3 spans 13 residues. DNA for the CDR3: TGCAGCGTTCACGCGATTACTGGTAATGAGCAGTTCTTC. Its translation is CSVHAITGNEQFF.

This clonotype was observed at least ten times. J is TRBJ1-6 and V is TRBV5-1; a weak D match, TRBD1 (5 bases). There are 15 residues in the CDR3. The germline V and J ends were trimmed by 0 bases and 5 bases, with 9 bases remaining between them. Germline V gene data show CDR1 as SGHRS and CDR2 as YFSETQ. Here the CDR3 reads CASSLGTGHNSPLHF. The CDR3 DNA sequence: TGCGCCAGCAGCTTGGGAACAGGCCATAATTCACCCCTCCACTTT.

The V call is TRBV19, the J call TRBJ2-7; D is ambiguous. Germline V lookup: CDR1 LNHDA, CDR2 SQIVND (reference sequence). The CDR3 has 12 amino acids. V lost 5 bases and J 6 bases, leaving 11 bases between the germline ends. CDR3 residues: CASSSPFGEQYF. The CDR3, as DNA: TGTGCCAGTAGTTCCCCGTTTGGCGAGCAGTACTTC.

Regarding this clonotype: No conserved phenylalanine or tryptophan is present at the end of the CDR3, so a read error is the likely explanation. This chain connects TRBV5-5 to TRBJ1-2; TRBD1 is a possible D gene (5 bases). Germline lookup yields CDR1 SGHKS and CDR2 YYEKEE (reference sequence). V shed 4 bases and J shed 8 bases, with 15 bases lying between them. The CDR3 is made up of 13 amino acids. Here the CDR3 reads CASSPGHRYGYTS. CDR3 nucleotide sequence: TGTGCCAGCAGCCCTGGACATCGCTACGGCTACACCTCC.

Regarding this clonotype: Relative to the germline gene, one junction end is altered; a read error may explain this. The rearrangement joins TRBV11-2 to TRBJ2-5; D gene unclear. This CDR3 contains 16 residues. Germline loops: CDR1 SGHAT, CDR2 FQNNGV. CDR3 sequence: CASSLGTAAKQETRYF. The CDR3 region has the DNA TGTGCCAGTAGCTTAGGTACGGCAGCCAAACAAGAGACCCGGTACTTT. Combining the CDR3 with reference TRBV11-2 and TRBJ2-5 gives the whole variable domain EAGVAQSPRYKIIEKRQSVAFWCNPISGHATLYWYQQILGQGPKLLIQFQNNGVVDDSQLPKDRFSAERLKGVDSTLKIQPAKLEDSAVYLCASSLGTAAKQETRYFGPGTRLLVL.

A note on this clonotype: Being one base from a much bigger clone, this may be a read error. This chain links TRBV11-1 with TRBJ2-3; D gene uncertain. From germline, CDR1 is SGHAT and CDR2 FQDESV (reference sequence). V lost 5 bases, J lost 1 base, and 7 bases lay in between. This CDR3 region has 13 residues. This CDR3 reads CASSPLGTDTQYF. DNA for the CDR3: TGTGCCAGCAGCCCCTTAGGCACAGATACGCAGTATTTT.

Concerning this clonotype: The missing conserved phenylalanine or tryptophan at the end of this CDR3 makes a read error likely. This chain links TRBV30 with TRBJ1-6; D is ambiguous. Trimming left V 5 bases short and J 3 bases short, with 11 bases between. Germline values: CDR1 GTSNPN, CDR2 SVGIG (reference sequence). The CDR3 runs to 14 residues. The CDR3 region has the DNA TGTGCCTGGTCCCGGGCCGACTATAATTCACCCCTCCACTTA. As protein: CAWSRADYNSPLHL.

This chain connects TRBV27 to TRBJ2-7, with TRBD2 matching over 7 bases. There are 14 residues in the CDR3. Per the germline V gene, CDR1 is MNHEY and CDR2 is SMNVEV (reference sequence). With V trimmed by 7 bases and J by 7 bases, 13 bases remained unmatched. The CDR3 nucleotides are TGTGCCAGCAATTTCCGGGGAGGGGCTGAGGAGCAGTACTTC. Amino acids: CASNFRGGAEEQYF.

CDR3 coding DNA: TGCAGCGTTGGTAGCGGGTCCAACTACAATGAGCAGTTCTTC. It translates to CSVGSGSNYNEQFF. The gene calls are TRBV29-1 and TRBJ2-1; 7 nucleotides match TRBD2. CDR1 and CDR2 from the germline V gene are SQVTM and ANQGSEA. This CDR3 is 14 amino acids long. V gave up 4 bases and J gave up 3 bases; unmatched junction bases: 6.

The CDR3 here is CASSFPGTGFPEQYF. CDR3 bases: TGTGCCAGCAGCTTTCCCGGGACAGGGTTCCCCGAGCAGTACTTC. The chain links TRBV11-2 to TRBJ2-7; 9 nucleotides agree with TRBD1. Germline values: CDR1 SGHAT, CDR2 FQNNGV. The CDR3 consists of 15 residues. Trimming at V came to 3 bases and at J to 6 bases, leaving 9 bases not matched to a gene.

This clonotype has a single count. This rearrangement joins TRBV10-3 to TRBJ2-7; 7 positions agree with TRBD2. Per germline, CDR1 ENHRY and CDR2 SYGVKD. The CDR3 extends over 14 amino acids. The trim removed 6 bases at V and 7 bases at J, leaving 12 bases unmatched. In DNA form, the CDR3 reads TGTGCCATCAGCACCGGGACTACGCTTGGGGAGCAGTACTTC. This codes for CAISTGTTLGEQYF.

The chain combines TRBV12-3 or TRBV12-4 with TRBJ1-2, with D possibly matching TRBD1 (5 bases). The CDR3 spans 11 residues. The V and J ends lost 6 bases and 7 bases respectively, with 9 bases between them. In nucleotides, the CDR3 is TGTGCCAGCAGCCCCAGGGTTGGCTACACCTTC. It specifies CASSPRVGYTF.

On this clonotype itself: A read error may account for a junction end that differs from germline. The genes are TRBV10-3 and TRBJ2-2; tentative D call: TRBD2 (6 bases). Germline lookup yields CDR1 ENHRY and CDR2 SYGVKD. CDR3 length: 13 amino acids. DNA of the CDR3: TGTGCCATCAGCCGGACCAGACCCGGGGGGCTGTTTTTT. It encodes CAISRTRPGGLFF.

A note on this clonotype: An end of the junction differs from the germline gene, which may be a read error. The chain has TRBV6-6 and TRBJ2-7; 7 nucleotides align to TRBD1. The CDR3 length is 15 residues. CDR1 and CDR2 from the germline V gene are MNHNY and SVGAGI (reference sequence). CDR3 sequence reads: CARSTSTGTSCEQYF. The CDR3 region has the DNA TGTGCCAGGAGTACCTCGACAGGGACCTCCTGCGAGCAGTACTTC.

The chain recombines TRBV4-1 with TRBJ1-6, with a weak D call TRBD1 (6 bases). Trimming took 2 bases from V and 2 from J, leaving 19 bases between them. The germline gives CDR1 MGHRA, CDR2 YSYEKL. The CDR3 contains 19 residues. The CDR3 protein is CASSQTGRGDMTYNSPLHF. CDR3 coding DNA: TGCGCCAGCAGCCAAACAGGGCGTGGGGACATGACCTATAATTCACCCCTCCACTTT.

As regards this clonotype: The germline gene is not matched at one end of the junction; a read error may be the cause. The J gene is TRBJ2-1, the V gene TRBV11-2; D is perhaps TRBD1 or TRBD2 (5 bases each). Germline V gene sequence: CDR1 SGHAT, CDR2 FQNNGV. This CDR3 has 17 amino acids. CDR3 loop: CASSLAVRGPSHNEKFF. CDR3 DNA: TGCGCCAGCAGCTTAGCAGTAAGGGGACCTTCGCACAATGAGAAGTTCTTC.

The rearrangement joins TRBV11-2 to TRBJ1-2; TRBD1 might be the D (5 bases). The V and J ends lost 5 bases and 5 bases respectively, with 21 bases between them. The CDR3 sequence is 16 residues long. Germline V lookup: CDR1 SGHAT, CDR2 FQNNGV. CDR3 DNA sequence: TGTGCCAGCAGCCCCGCCGGGACCCTTAATGAATATGGCTACACCTTC. Translating it yields CASSPAGTLNEYGYTF.